This T cell receptor beta chain stems from a study of beta chain features in type 1 diabetes listed by TCRdb under 2018. Concerning the study at large: Patients and healthy donors did not differ in mean age, gender distribution, total cell number or subset yield. In the study, TCRB repertoires of sorted circulating CD4+ T cell subsets from recently diagnosed type 1 diabetes patients were compared with those of matched healthy donors. Naive and central memory subsets were obtained from all 28 donors, but regulatory and stem cell-like memory subsets were isolated from only 8 patients and 8 healthy donors. A total of roughly 100 million sorted cells were examined across all samples, and the number of cells per subset was strongly correlated with RNA yield. Summary of the overall study and its limitations: Fewer insertions and more nucleotide deletions at VDJ recombination sites were observed in patients with type 1 diabetes, implying thymic rearrangement abnormalities. Naive, central memory and regulatory TCRB repertoires appeared to be more alike among patients than among healthy donors. Shorter templates might have been favored by PCR, but patient and control samples were amplified and corrected together, so both groups would have been affected equally by any skew. Because cDNA rather than genomic DNA was sequenced, highly expressing activated cells could have been over-represented, although no difference in activation and CD3 levels was found between groups. HLA sub-analyses involved small numbers of individuals, so any influence of HLA type on TCRB rearrangement remained unresolved. In all four CD4+ subsets, TCRB CDR3 length was moderately but significantly shorter in type 1 diabetes patients.

Counted from cysteine to phenylalanine, this CDR3 has 15 amino acids. Left in the record is the CDR3 DNA by itself, 45 bases read in frame from the first base. At the junction V is shortened by 4 bases and J by 1 base; bases outside the gene matches: 1. The CDR1 and CDR2 encoded by the germline V gene are ENHRY and SYGVKD. The entire isolated RNA was reverse transcribed using the High Capacity cDNA Reverse Transcription Kit, and thus expressed TCRB transcripts were sequenced. Naive, central memory and regulatory T cell samples underwent deep immunoSEQ sequencing, averaging approximately 3.3 million total reads per sample. Sorted cells were lysed in RLT buffer, and RNA was extracted using DNase-treated RNeasy Micro or Mini kits according to cell number. To prevent cross-contamination, every cell subset was processed on its own, while patient and healthy donor samples were processed together. TCRB sequences were amplified from cDNA with the immunoSEQ multiplex PCR, producing 87-bp fragments spanning the CDR3 region. Amplicons were sequenced on the Illumina HiSeq platform. The original methods were these. Synthetic template baselines were used to correct PCR bias computationally, reads within Hamming distance 2 were collapsed, and singletons that could not be merged were discarded. Reads were aligned against IMGT to assign V, D and J genes, CDR3 length and insertions or deletions at six rearrangement sites. Within each subset, clonotype counts were normalized to sorted cell number, after which true diversity and Gini coefficients were computed with the tcR R package. Repertoire sharing was quantified using the overlap coefficient calculated on TCRB nucleotide sequences. What TCRdb holds here is the immuneACCESS table cut down to in-frame rearrangements. Part of the clones is not present; checked against another copy, under half of the missing clones reflect an unresolved V gene, and the others are unexplained. Clone size and V and J calls were adopted from that table, with D and trimming inferred from the DNA. For this sample the table gives hundreds of thousands of clones, of which less than 9.5% were detected only once. The ten biggest clones cover approximately 0.44% of the sample.

Each donor gave one peripheral blood draw, around 100 mL on average, collected into heparinised tubes. A BD FACSAria II was used to sort naive, central memory, regulatory and stem cell-like memory CD4+ T cells with a panel that included CD45RO, CCR7, CD25, CD127, CD95 and CD27. All sorted populations exceeded 95% purity. Right away, PBMCs were isolated by Lymphoprep density gradient centrifugation and were stained directly, with no culture step. To minimize batch effects, samples were stained and sorted in pairs, one healthy donor with one patient per experiment. Comment on this clone: What antigen it recognizes has not been identified. Within one base of it there is no much larger clone, and no base qualities were kept.

What was sequenced was central memory CD4+ T cells from blood. Rearrangement joined TRBV10-3 to TRBJ2-6; the junction holds 7 bases that match TRBD1. This receptor was taken from a woman aged 18 to 35 in good health. CDR3 reads: CAISGRGSGANVLTF. The sequenced DNA is TGTGCCATCAGTGGCAGGGGGTCTGGGGCCAACGTCCTGACTTTC.